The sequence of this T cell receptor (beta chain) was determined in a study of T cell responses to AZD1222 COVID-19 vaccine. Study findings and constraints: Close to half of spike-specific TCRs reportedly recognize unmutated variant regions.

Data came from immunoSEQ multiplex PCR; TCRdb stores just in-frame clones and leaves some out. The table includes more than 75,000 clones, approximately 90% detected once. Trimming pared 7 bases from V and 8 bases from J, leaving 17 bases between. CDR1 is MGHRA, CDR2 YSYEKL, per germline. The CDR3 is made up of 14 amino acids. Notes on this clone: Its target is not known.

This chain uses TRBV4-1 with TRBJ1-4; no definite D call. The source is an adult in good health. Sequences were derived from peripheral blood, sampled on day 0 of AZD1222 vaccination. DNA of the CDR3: TGCGCCAGCATGGGAACGGGTTTCGGGGAAAAACTGTTTTTT. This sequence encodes CASMGTGFGEKLFF.